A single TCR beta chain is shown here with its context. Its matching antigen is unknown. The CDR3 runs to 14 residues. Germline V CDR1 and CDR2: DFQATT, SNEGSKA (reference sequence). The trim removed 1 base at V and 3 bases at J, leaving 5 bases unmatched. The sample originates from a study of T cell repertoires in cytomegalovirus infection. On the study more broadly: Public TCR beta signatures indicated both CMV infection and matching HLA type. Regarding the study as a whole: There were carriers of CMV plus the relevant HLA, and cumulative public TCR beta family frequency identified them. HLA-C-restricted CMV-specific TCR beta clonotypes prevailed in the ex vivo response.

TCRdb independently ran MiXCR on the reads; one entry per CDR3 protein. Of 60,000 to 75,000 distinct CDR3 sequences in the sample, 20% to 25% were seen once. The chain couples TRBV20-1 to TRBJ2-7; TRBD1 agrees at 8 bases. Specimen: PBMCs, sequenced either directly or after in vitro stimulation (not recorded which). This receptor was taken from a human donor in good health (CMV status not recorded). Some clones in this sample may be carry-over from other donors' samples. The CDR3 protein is CSARGRDRGYEQYF. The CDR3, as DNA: TGCAGTGCTAGAGGAAGAGACAGGGGCTACGAGCAGTACTTC.